This T cell receptor (beta chain) was documented in a study of human T cells and chemical hapten exposure. The time point was: patch test 2, 6 weeks after DPC sensitization. Documented treatment: therapeutic diphenylcyclopropenone sensitization with weekly scalp DPC. Each CDR3 protein is one row after TCRdb ran MiXCR on the RACE reads. The table records about 70,000 distinct CDR3 sequences, approximately 9% of them present only once. V lost 7 bases to trimming and J lost 1 base, with 16 bases between them. The CDR3 extends over 15 amino acids. CDR1 is SNHLY, CDR2 FYNNEI, per germline. This clonotype has at least ten counts.

The receptor was isolated from a woman between 50 and 59 years old with alopecia areata. Some clones in this sample may be carry-over from other donors' samples. The chain couples TRBV2 to TRBJ1-1; D may be TRBD1 (6 bases). The source was whole blood, collected in connection with sensitization to the hapten diphenylcyclopropenone (DPC). The DNA of the CDR3 is TGTGCCAGCACGGGTCAGGGGCTATCGAACACTGAAGCTTTCTTT. It translates to CASTGQGLSNTEAFF.